The entry below describes one T cell receptor beta chain. The data were obtained in a study of control samples from healthy donors and cancer patients. Only in-frame clones appear in the TCRdb table, and some are missing; sequencing was by immunoSEQ multiplex PCR. This table has over 100,000 clones, around 88% appearing once. The length of the CDR3 is 13 residues. CDR1 is SGHVS and CDR2 is FQNEAQ in the germline V gene. Trimming stripped 2 bases from V and 5 bases from J, with 9 bases between. Sequencing was carried out using blood. The TCR originated in a man aged 35-49 years in good health. The V and J genes are TRBV7-8 and TRBJ1-2; possibly TRBD1 for D (6 bases). The DNA of the CDR3 is TGTGCCAGCAGCTTATTGGGGGCGTATGGCTACACCTTC. This encodes CASSLLGAYGYTF.